The sequence of this T cell receptor (beta chain) was determined in a study of CD8 T cells in Susac syndrome. Both CD4+ and CD8+ T cells were negatively isolated, and TEMRA cells underwent FACS enrichment. This CDR3 contains 18 residues. The germline gives CDR1 MGHRA, CDR2 YSYEKL. The J segment lost 0 bases and the V segment lost 1 base, leaving 6 bases of the junction unmatched. This clonotype was observed a single time. Its antigen remains unknown. RNA totalling about 0.45 to 1 ug underwent reverse transcription with random hexamers. immunoSEQ multiplex PCR amplified TCR beta CDR3 across 54 Vbeta, 13 Jbeta. TCRdb reprocessed the immunoSEQ multiplex PCR reads with MiXCR, giving one entry per CDR3 protein. Of 130,000 or so distinct CDR3 sequences listed, roughly 80% are singletons. Findings and limits, study-wide: The relatively small number of individuals in the TCR sequencing and HLA analysis was acknowledged by the study.

Sequencing used CD8+ T cells from PBMCs. The receptor's source is a human donor with multiple sclerosis. V is TRBV4-1 and J is TRBJ2-3, with 11 bases fitting TRBD2. The CDR3 loop is CASSQALLAGASTDTQYF. The CDR3 DNA follows: TGCGCCAGCAGCCAAGCTTTACTAGCGGGGGCCAGCACAGATACGCAGTATTTT.